The source of this TCR beta chain is a study of T cells in Graves' hyperthyroidism and ophthalmopathy. General study results and limits: The majority of expanded thyroid clonotypes above 0.001 also appeared in blood.

The CDR3 regions of TCR beta were amplified from RNA transcripts. When the TCR CDR3 underwent first-round RT-PCR, the HTBI primer set was used. TCRdb processed the multiplex PCR reads anew with MiXCR; each CDR3 protein has one entry. The sample includes 700,000 to 950,000 distinct CDR3 sequences, roughly 32% of them seen just once. CDR1 WSHSY and CDR2 SAAADI come from the germline V gene. V dropped 3 bases and J dropped 5; count of bases not matched to a gene: 4. CDR3 size: 14 residues. To note about this clonotype: Its antigen is undetermined.

Criteria for exclusion of patients were uncontrolled infection, other autoimmune disease, pregnancy or lactation. The chain has TRBV10-2 and TRBJ1-5; 7 bases align to TRBD1. The TCR comes from a woman aged 40 to 49 with Graves' hyperthyroidism. Sequencing was carried out using blood. CDR3 in DNA: TGCGCCAGCAGTGAACAGGGGTCACATCAGCCCCAGCATTTT. It encodes CASSEQGSHQPQHF.